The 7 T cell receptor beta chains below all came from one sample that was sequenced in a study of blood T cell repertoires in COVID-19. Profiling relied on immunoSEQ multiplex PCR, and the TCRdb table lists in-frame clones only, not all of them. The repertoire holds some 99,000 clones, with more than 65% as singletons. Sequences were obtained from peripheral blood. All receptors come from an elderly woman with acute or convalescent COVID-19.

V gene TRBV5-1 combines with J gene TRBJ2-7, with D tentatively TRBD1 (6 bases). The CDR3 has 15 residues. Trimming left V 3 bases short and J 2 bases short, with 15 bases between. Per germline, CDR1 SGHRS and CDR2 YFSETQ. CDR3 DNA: TGCGCCAGCAGCTGGACAGACTCCCGGACCTACGAGCAGTACTTC. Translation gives CASSWTDSRTYEQYF.

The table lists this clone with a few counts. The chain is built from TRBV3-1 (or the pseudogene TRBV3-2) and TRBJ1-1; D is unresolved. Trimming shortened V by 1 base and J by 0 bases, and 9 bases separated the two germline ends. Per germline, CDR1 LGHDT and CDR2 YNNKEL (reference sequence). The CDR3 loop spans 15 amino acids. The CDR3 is CASSQGTGMNTEAFF. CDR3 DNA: TGTGCCAGCAGCCAAGGGACGGGGATGAACACTGAAGCTTTCTTT.

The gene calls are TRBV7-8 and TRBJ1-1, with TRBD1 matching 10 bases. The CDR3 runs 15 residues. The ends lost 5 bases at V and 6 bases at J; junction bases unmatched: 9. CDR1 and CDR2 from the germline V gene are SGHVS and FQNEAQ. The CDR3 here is CASSPRDRGTSEAFF. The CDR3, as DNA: TGTGCCAGCAGCCCCCGGGACAGGGGTACTTCTGAAGCTTTCTTT.

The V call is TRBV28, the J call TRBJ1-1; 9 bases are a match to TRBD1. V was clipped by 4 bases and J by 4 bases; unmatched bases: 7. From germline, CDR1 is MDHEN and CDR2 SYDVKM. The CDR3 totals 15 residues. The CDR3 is CASSSRTGVLTEAFF. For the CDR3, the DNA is TGTGCCAGCAGTTCTCGGACAGGGGTGCTCACTGAAGCTTTCTTT.

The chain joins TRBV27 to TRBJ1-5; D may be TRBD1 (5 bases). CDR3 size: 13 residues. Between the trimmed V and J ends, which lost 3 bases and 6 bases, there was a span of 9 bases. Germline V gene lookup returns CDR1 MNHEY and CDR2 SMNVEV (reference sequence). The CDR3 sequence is CASSFQGTQPQHF. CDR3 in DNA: TGTGCCAGCAGTTTTCAGGGTACTCAGCCCCAGCATTTT.

The CDR3 DNA reads as TGTGCCAGCAGTTTACCCACAGGGAACAATGAGCAGTTCTTC. It encodes CASSLPTGNNEQFF. The J gene is TRBJ2-1, the V gene TRBV28, with a tentative D call TRBD1 (6 bases). CDR1 is MDHEN, CDR2 SYDVKM, per germline. V lost 2 bases, J lost 5 bases, and 10 bases lay in between. The CDR3 is made up of 14 amino acids.

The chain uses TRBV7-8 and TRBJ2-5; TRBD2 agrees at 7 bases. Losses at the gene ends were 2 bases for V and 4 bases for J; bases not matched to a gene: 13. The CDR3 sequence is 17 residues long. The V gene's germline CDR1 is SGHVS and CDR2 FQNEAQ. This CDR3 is CASSLLAGGSRRETQYF. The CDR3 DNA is TGTGCCAGCAGCTTATTGGCCGGGGGGTCGCGTAGAGAGACCCAGTACTTC.